The 23 T cell receptor beta chains below all came from one sample that was sequenced in a study of PD-1 blockade in classical Hodgkin lymphoma. The time point was: cycle 4 day 1 (C4D1), after five to seven weeks of nivolumab. All trial patients relapsed after autologous stem cell transplantation. Using magnetic negative selection, the CD4+ T cells were separated out of thawed PBMCs. Profiled with immunoSEQ multiplex PCR; TCRdb holds only in-frame clones, not every one. The repertoire has about 28,000 clones, approximately 80% of them found once; the top ten carry about 0.6%. The source was CD4+ T cells from blood, collected before the fourth cycle of nivolumab. The origin of the receptors is a human donor with classical Hodgkin lymphoma.

The V call is TRBV11-2, the J call TRBJ2-5; D gene unclear. In germline, CDR1 is SGHAT, CDR2 FQNNGV. There are 13 residues in the CDR3. V was cut by 5 bases and J by 1 base, with 8 bases left in between. The CDR3 DNA is TGTGCCAGCAGCGTACAGCCCCAAGAGACCCAGTACTTC. This translates into CASSVQPQETQYF.

The chain employs TRBV6-5 and TRBJ2-1, with D perhaps matching TRBD1 (6 bases). The germline V gene has CDR1 MNHEY and CDR2 SVGAGI. V gave up 7 bases and J gave up 8 bases, with 9 bases separating them. The CDR3 runs to 11 residues. This CDR3 reads CASIGGYEQFF. The CDR3 DNA reads as TGTGCCAGCATTGGGGGCTATGAGCAGTTCTTC.

The chain is built from TRBV28 and TRBJ1-1; the D gene is possibly TRBD1 (5 bases). V was shortened by 6 bases and J by 0 bases, with 11 bases between the two germline ends. CDR3 length: 14 residues. Germline V gene lookup returns CDR1 MDHEN and CDR2 SYDVKM. The CDR3, as DNA: TGTGCCAGCAGCTCCAGGGCTTTGAACACTGAAGCTTTCTTT. As protein: CASSSRALNTEAFF.

Here the CDR3 DNA reads TGTGCCAGCAGGTCAGGGTCCTATAGCAATCAGCCCCAGCATTTT. The encoded protein is CASRSGSYSNQPQHF. V is TRBV7-2 and J is TRBJ1-5, with D perhaps TRBD1 (5 bases). The V and J ends lost 6 bases and 0 bases respectively, with 12 bases between them. CDR1 is SGHTA, CDR2 FQGNSA, per germline. The CDR3 covers 15 residues.

The rearrangement joins TRBV7-9 to TRBJ1-1, with unresolved D. V dropped 6 bases and J dropped 3 bases, with 11 bases sitting between them. The CDR3 loop spans 13 amino acids. Germline loops: CDR1 SEHNR, CDR2 FQNEAQ (reference sequence). The CDR3: CASSLQVDTEAFF. As DNA, the CDR3 is TGTGCCAGCAGTCTCCAGGTGGACACTGAAGCTTTCTTT.

The genes are TRBV7-9 and TRBJ2-7, with a tentative D call TRBD1 (5 bases). This CDR3 spans 13 amino acids. Trimming took 1 base from V and 6 from J, leaving 10 bases between them. The germline V gene encodes CDR1 SEHNR and CDR2 FQNEAQ (reference sequence). CDR3 bases: TGTGCCAGCAGCTTAGAAGCAGGGCTCGAGCAGTACTTC. Protein product: CASSLEAGLEQYF.

The chain uses TRBV19 and TRBJ2-5; TRBD1 matches at 7 bases. Losses at the gene ends were 4 bases for V and 2 bases for J; bases not matched to a gene: 7. Germline CDR1 is LNHDA and CDR2 is SQIVND (reference sequence). This CDR3 is 15 amino acids long. The CDR3 here is CASSTLDRRQETQYF. The CDR3 region has the DNA TGTGCCAGTAGTACTTTGGACAGGCGGCAAGAGACCCAGTACTTC.

The chain combines TRBV2 with TRBJ1-4; the match to TRBD1 covers 9 bases. The J segment lost 0 bases and the V segment lost 8 bases, leaving 4 bases of the junction unmatched. This CDR3 has 15 residues. CDR1 and CDR2 from the germline V gene are SNHLY and FYNNEI. The CDR3 reads CASGGDRATNEKLFF. The CDR3 nucleotides are TGTGCCAGCGGGGGGGACAGGGCAACTAATGAAAAACTGTTTTTT.

V gene TRBV28 combines with J gene TRBJ2-1, with 13 bases that match TRBD2. Looked up from germline, CDR1 is MDHEN and CDR2 is SYDVKM. After removal of 1 base from V and 6 bases from J, the junction contained 3 bases not matched to a gene. The CDR3 is made up of 16 amino acids. In DNA form, the CDR3 reads TGTGCCAGCAGTTTATTTGGACTAGCGGGAGTCAATGAGCAGTTCTTC. Translated: CASSLFGLAGVNEQFF.

This clone has more than one count but fewer than ten. The chain joins TRBV6-6 to TRBJ1-4; 9 bases line up with TRBD1. CDR3 size: 12 residues. Trimming cost V 10 bases and J 6 bases; bases outside gene matches: 3. Germline V gene data show CDR1 as MNHNY and CDR2 as SVGAGI (reference sequence). CDR3 sequence (DNA): TGTGCCATACGACAGGGGGATGAAAAACTGTTTTTT. Translated, it gives CAIRQGDEKLFF.

The chain is built from TRBV18 and TRBJ1-4; maybe TRBD1 (5 bases). The CDR3 runs to 17 residues. Trimming took 2 bases from V and 10 from J, leaving 23 bases between them. Germline V gives CDR1 KGHSH, CDR2 LQKENI. The CDR3 protein is CASSPTSIRNRGVKLFF. DNA for the CDR3: TGTGCCAGCTCACCAACCTCCATAAGGAATCGGGGCGTAAAACTGTTTTTT.

The V call is TRBV19, the J call TRBJ1-5; TRBD1 matches 7 bases. The germline V gene has CDR1 LNHDA and CDR2 SQIVND (reference sequence). This CDR3 contains 16 residues. The V gene end was trimmed by 7 bases and the J gene end by 2 bases; junction bases not matched to a gene: 11. In DNA, the CDR3 is TGTGCCAGTAACCCTTCCCAGGGGGGTGGCAATCAGCCCCAGCATTTT. Encoded protein: CASNPSQGGGNQPQHF.

The chain combines TRBV6-8 with TRBJ1-4; tentative D call: TRBD1 (5 bases). V lost 0 bases and J 11 bases, leaving 13 bases between the germline ends. This CDR3 has 14 amino acids. Germline values: CDR1 MNHGY, CDR2 SAAAGT. CDR3: CASSYSSGLEKLFF. CDR3 nucleotide sequence: TGTGCCAGCAGTTACTCTTCGGGGCTGGAGAAACTGTTTTTT.

The V and J genes are TRBV6-6 and TRBJ1-6, with a tentative D call TRBD1 (6 bases). V was cut by 10 bases and J by 10 bases, with 14 bases left in between. Germline CDR1 is MNHNY and CDR2 is SVGAGI (reference sequence). The CDR3 is 12 amino acids. CDR3 bases: TGTGCCATCATGGGGCAGGGGTCACCCCTCCACTTT. It yields the protein CAIMGQGSPLHF.

The rearrangement uses TRBV7-2 and TRBJ1-3; TRBD1 is a possible D gene (6 bases). V lost 3 bases and J 5 bases, leaving 11 bases between the germline ends. CDR3 length equals 14 residues. Looked up from germline, CDR1 is SGHTA and CDR2 is FQGNSA. The CDR3 sequence: CASSFRTERNTIYF. The CDR3 bases are TGTGCCAGCAGCTTTCGGACAGAAAGAAACACCATATATTTT.

The V gene is TRBV27, the J gene TRBJ1-4; tentatively, D is TRBD1 (5 bases). The V gene lost 5 bases and the J gene lost 5 bases, with 18 bases spanning the gap. The CDR3 runs to 16 residues. Looked up from germline, CDR1 is MNHEY and CDR2 is SMNVEV (reference sequence). CDR3 in DNA: TGTGCCAGCAGTCCTACGTGGGGCGGCCAGAATGAAAAACTGTTTTTT. It translates to CASSPTWGGQNEKLFF.

The chain has TRBV9 and TRBJ2-3, with D uncertain. Germline-derived CDR1 and CDR2 are SGDLS and YYNGEE. The CDR3 runs 16 residues. The V and J ends lost 0 bases and 3 bases respectively, with 14 bases between them. CDR3 coding DNA: TGTGCCAGCAGCGTAGCCCGGTCAACCGTAACAGATACGCAGTATTTT. Amino acid sequence: CASSVARSTVTDTQYF. The full variable domain, completed using reference TRBV9 and TRBJ2-3, is DSGVTQTPKHLITATGQRVTLRCSPRSGDLSVYWYQQSLDQGLQFLIQYYNGEERAKGNILERFSAQQFPDLHSELNLSSLELGDSALYFCASSVARSTVTDTQYFGPGTRLTVL.

The chain couples TRBV2 to TRBJ2-3; D remains ambiguous. Germline lookup yields CDR1 SNHLY and CDR2 FYNNEI. The CDR3 consists of 15 residues. V dropped 0 bases and J dropped 0 bases, with 7 bases sitting between them. The CDR3 sequence: CASSEARRSTDTQYF. CDR3 nucleotide sequence: TGTGCCAGCAGTGAAGCAAGACGGAGCACAGATACGCAGTATTTT.

V and J are TRBV5-4 and TRBJ2-3, with TRBD2 matching 8 bases. The CDR3 is 16 residues long. Unmatched junction bases numbered 9, after V lost 4 bases and J lost 2 bases. Germline loops: CDR1 SGHNT, CDR2 YYREEE (reference sequence). DNA for the CDR3: TGTGCCAGCAGCCGAAGAGCGGGGGACATCACAGATACGCAGTATTTT. Its protein product is CASSRRAGDITDTQYF.

The chain is built from TRBV6-1 and TRBJ2-7, with no clear D. V lost 4 bases, J lost 2 bases, and 12 bases lay in between. Per the germline V gene, CDR1 is MNHNS and CDR2 is SASEGT. This CDR3 spans 14 amino acids. CDR3 sequence reads: CASSALVGPYEQYF. The CDR3 DNA follows: TGTGCCAGCAGTGCCTTAGTCGGGCCCTACGAGCAGTACTTC.

This rearrangement joins TRBV10-3 to TRBJ2-5; D is possibly TRBD2 (6 bases). Trimming pared 11 bases from V and 4 bases from J, leaving 17 bases between. The CDR3 runs 13 residues. Germline-derived CDR1 and CDR2 are ENHRY and SYGVKD. The CDR3 here is CAADSGRGETQYF. The CDR3 DNA sequence: TGTGCCGCCGACTCAGGGCGGGGAGAGACCCAGTACTTC.

This chain connects TRBV4-3 to TRBJ2-1; 11 nucleotides match TRBD2. In germline, CDR1 is LGHNA, CDR2 YSLEER. The CDR3 spans 17 residues. Trimming cost V 1 base and J 4 bases; bases outside gene matches: 6. CDR3 sequence reads: CASSQGPGLAAYNEQFF. Written as DNA, the CDR3 is TGCGCCAGCAGCCAAGGCCCGGGACTAGCGGCATACAATGAGCAGTTCTTC.

This clone was detected once. The chain recombines TRBV30 with TRBJ1-2, with a tentative D call TRBD1 (6 bases). Germline V gene data show CDR1 as GTSNPN and CDR2 as SVGIG (reference sequence). The CDR3 loop spans 12 amino acids. The V and J ends lost 7 bases and 6 bases respectively, with 15 bases between them. This CDR3 reads CASNRDTHGYTF. In DNA form, the CDR3 reads TGTGCCTCCAACCGGGACACGCATGGCTACACCTTC.